This paragraph covers one T cell receptor (beta chain) sequence. This entry belongs to a study of T cell changes during pregnancy in multiple sclerosis. V dropped 3 bases and J dropped 2; count of bases not matched to a gene: 8. CDR1 and CDR2 from the germline V gene are MNHEY and SMNVEV (reference sequence). This CDR3 is built from 17 residues. Some clones are missing from TCRdb's copy, which holds only in-frame ones; the method was immunoSEQ multiplex PCR. Of around 69,000 clones listed, around nine tenths are singletons. The V gene is TRBV27, the J gene TRBJ2-1; 9 nucleotides align to TRBD2. Sequenced material: peripheral blood, taken in the third trimester of pregnancy. The TCR comes from a female donor with multiple sclerosis, enrolled in a pregnancy study. Here the CDR3 DNA reads TGTGCCAGCAGTTTCAGCTCTAGCGGGGCGCCCTACAATGAGCAGTTCTTC. It yields the protein CASSFSSSGAPYNEQFF.